A selection of T cell receptor beta chains follows, all from one sample in a study of blood T cell repertoires in COVID-19. TCRdb's copy holds only in-frame clones and misses some; the assay was immunoSEQ multiplex PCR. Among 470,000 or so clones, 70% to 90% were seen once, and the ten largest hold approximately 3%. Sequences were obtained from peripheral blood. These receptors all stem from a human donor in a cohort sampled during active COVID-19. Both conserved end residues are part of each CDR3. D genes are given only for firm matches. Clone size is stated in some rows and not others, as once, few, many or a class when expanded.

d_gene: TRBD2
v_gene: TRBV7-6
abundance: NA
j_gene: TRBJ2-7
CDR3aa: CASSPTSGGSYEQYF
CDR3nt: TGTGCCAGCAGCCCCACTAGCGGGGGTTCCTACGAGCAGTACTTC

d_gene: NA
v_gene: TRBV30
abundance: NA
j_gene: TRBJ1-3
CDR3aa: CAWSERGSGNTIYF
CDR3nt: TGTGCCTGGAGTGAAAGGGGCTCTGGAAACACCATATATTTT

d_gene: NA
v_gene: TRBV27
abundance: NA
j_gene: TRBJ2-5
CDR3aa: CASSPQDGHGAGTQYF
CDR3nt: TGTGCCAGCAGCCCCCAAGACGGCCATGGCGCGGGGACCCAGTACTTC

d_gene: NA
v_gene: TRBV6-5
abundance: NA
j_gene: TRBJ2-3
CDR3aa: CASSYSRTTDTQYF
CDR3nt: TGTGCCAGCAGTTACTCCAGGACTACAGATACGCAGTATTTT

d_gene: NA
v_gene: TRBV19
abundance: many
j_gene: TRBJ1-5
CDR3aa: CASSISSRSNQPQHF
CDR3nt: TGTGCCAGTAGTATTAGTTCCAGGAGCAATCAGCCCCAGCATTTT

d_gene: NA
v_gene: TRBV6-5
abundance: NA
j_gene: TRBJ1-2
CDR3aa: CASSYSRQGPYGYTF
CDR3nt: TGTGCCAGCAGTTACTCGCGGCAGGGGCCTTATGGCTACACCTTC

d_gene: TRBD2
v_gene: TRBV2
abundance: NA
j_gene: TRBJ2-5
CDR3aa: CASGLAGGLQETQYF
CDR3nt: TGTGCCAGCGGTTTAGCGGGAGGGCTACAAGAGACCCAGTACTTC

d_gene: TRBD1
v_gene: TRBV5-1
abundance: NA
j_gene: TRBJ2-2
CDR3aa: CASSPGTGNTGELFF
CDR3nt: TGCGCCAGCAGCCCCGGGACAGGGAACACCGGGGAGCTGTTTTTT

d_gene: NA
v_gene: TRBV7-3
abundance: NA
j_gene: TRBJ2-4
CDR3aa: CASSLEPPGNIQYF
CDR3nt: TGTGCCAGCAGCTTAGAACCCCCGGGAAACATTCAGTACTTC

d_gene: NA
v_gene: TRBV27
abundance: NA
j_gene: TRBJ1-6
CDR3aa: CASNPRSEISYNSPLHF
CDR3nt: TGTGCCAGCAACCCTCGGTCGGAGATCTCCTATAATTCACCCCTCCACTTT

d_gene: TRBD2
v_gene: TRBV9
abundance: once
j_gene: TRBJ2-5
CDR3aa: CASSAPGRGETQYF
CDR3nt: TGTGCCAGCAGCGCCCCCGGGCGGGGGGAGACCCAGTACTTC

d_gene: TRBD1
v_gene: TRBV5-5
abundance: NA
j_gene: TRBJ2-2
CDR3aa: CASSAPGQANTGELFF
CDR3nt: TGTGCCAGCAGCGCCCCCGGACAGGCGAACACCGGGGAGCTGTTTTTT

d_gene: NA
v_gene: TRBV12-5
abundance: NA
j_gene: TRBJ1-5
CDR3aa: CASGLVPRRRQPQHF
CDR3nt: TGTGCTAGTGGTTTGGTCCCCCGCAGAAGACAGCCCCAGCATTTT

d_gene: TRBD1
v_gene: TRBV3-1/TRBV3-2
abundance: once
j_gene: TRBJ1-2
CDR3aa: CASSLRRGQGVDYGYTF
CDR3nt: TGTGCCAGCAGCCTAAGAAGGGGACAGGGAGTGGACTATGGCTACACCTTC

d_gene: NA
v_gene: TRBV15
abundance: NA
j_gene: TRBJ2-2
CDR3aa: CATKIELTGELFF
CDR3nt: TGTGCCACCAAGATTGAGTTGACCGGGGAGCTGTTTTTT

d_gene: TRBD2
v_gene: TRBV5-1
abundance: NA
j_gene: TRBJ2-1
CDR3aa: CASNRGGSYNEQFF
CDR3nt: TGCGCCAGCAATCGGGGGGGCTCCTACAATGAGCAGTTCTTC

d_gene: NA
v_gene: TRBV11-2
abundance: NA
j_gene: TRBJ2-5
CDR3aa: CASSFRLSPGETQYF
CDR3nt: TGTGCCAGCAGCTTCCGGCTCAGTCCGGGGGAGACCCAGTACTTC

d_gene: TRBD2
v_gene: TRBV4-1
abundance: NA
j_gene: TRBJ2-3
CDR3aa: CASSPGASGGGNTQYF
CDR3nt: TGCGCCAGCAGCCCGGGAGCTAGCGGGGGCGGCAACACGCAGTATTTT

d_gene: NA
v_gene: TRBV6-5
abundance: once
j_gene: TRBJ1-4
CDR3aa: CASSYVPGQGKLFF
CDR3nt: TGTGCCAGCAGTTACGTACCGGGACAAGGAAAACTGTTTTTT

d_gene: NA
v_gene: TRBV21-1
abundance: NA
j_gene: TRBJ1-3
CDR3aa: CASRSGQGRLVPYF
CDR3nt: TGTGCCAGCAGATCGGGACAGGGGCGCCTGGTTCCATATTTT

d_gene: NA
v_gene: TRBV7-2
abundance: NA
j_gene: TRBJ1-5
CDR3aa: CASSVQGVNQPQHF
CDR3nt: TGTGCCAGCAGCGTACAGGGTGTCAATCAGCCCCAGCATTTT

d_gene: TRBD2
v_gene: TRBV3-1/TRBV3-2
abundance: NA
j_gene: TRBJ2-7
CDR3aa: CASSLGLAGADEQYF
CDR3nt: TGTGCCAGCAGCCTGGGACTAGCGGGAGCCGACGAGCAGTACTTC

d_gene: NA
v_gene: TRBV5-1
abundance: once
j_gene: TRBJ2-5
CDR3aa: CASSLEGRGAQETQYF
CDR3nt: TGCGCCAGCAGCTTGGAAGGTCGGGGGGCGCAAGAGACCCAGTACTTC

d_gene: NA
v_gene: TRBV6-5
abundance: NA
j_gene: TRBJ1-2
CDR3aa: CASSYSGRGRDGYTF
CDR3nt: TGTGCCAGCAGTTACTCTGGTAGGGGTCGAGATGGCTACACCTTC